The 21 T cell receptor beta chains reported below all come from one sample, sequenced in a study of blood T cell repertoires in COVID-19. Data came from immunoSEQ multiplex PCR; TCRdb stores just in-frame clones and leaves some out. The table shows 250,000 to 300,000 clones, with 80% to 90% occurring only once. Sequencing was performed on peripheral blood. These receptors originate from a young woman with COVID-19, enrolled during active disease.

The chain has TRBV6-6 and TRBJ1-2; D possibly corresponds to TRBD1 (5 bases). The germline V and J ends were trimmed by 7 bases and 3 bases, with 18 bases remaining between them. The CDR3 loop spans 15 amino acids. CDR1 is MNHNY and CDR2 is SVGAGI in the germline V gene (reference sequence). CDR3 sequence (DNA): TGTGCCAGCAAGCCTATGTGGGGGGTTGACTATGGCTACACCTTC. Protein product: CASKPMWGVDYGYTF.

The CDR3 sequence is CASSYRRGAQETQYF. CDR3 in DNA: TGTGCCAGTAGTTATAGGCGGGGGGCCCAAGAGACCCAGTACTTC. The genes are TRBV19 and TRBJ2-5; TRBD2 aligns across 8 bases. The length of the CDR3 is 15 residues. V was clipped by 5 bases and J by 1 base; unmatched bases: 6. Per the germline V gene, CDR1 is LNHDA and CDR2 is SQIVND (reference sequence).

The chain employs TRBV2 and TRBJ1-1; 8 bases fit TRBD1. The V gene's germline CDR1 is SNHLY and CDR2 FYNNEI. The CDR3 length is 15 residues. The V and J ends lost 5 bases and 5 bases, in that order; junction bases with no gene match: 10. CDR3 in amino acids: CASSQETGGETEAFF. For the CDR3, the DNA is TGTGCCAGCAGTCAGGAAACAGGGGGAGAGACTGAAGCTTTCTTT.

The genes are TRBV19 and TRBJ1-2, with D perhaps TRBD1 (5 bases). Trimming pared 2 bases from V and 4 bases from J, leaving 14 bases between. Germline V gene data show CDR1 as LNHDA and CDR2 as SQIVND (reference sequence). This CDR3 is built from 15 residues. Here the CDR3 reads CASSISGASSYGYTF. In DNA, the CDR3 is TGTGCCAGTAGTATAAGCGGGGCGAGCTCCTATGGCTACACCTTC.

The chain carries TRBV7-2 and TRBJ2-3, with 7 bases matching TRBD2. V dropped 3 bases and J dropped 2; count of bases not matched to a gene: 8. The CDR3 spans 16 residues. The germline gives CDR1 SGHTA, CDR2 FQGNSA. As DNA, the CDR3 is TGTGCCAGCAGCTTGGGTCCTAGCGGCGTCACAGATACGCAGTATTTT. Its protein product is CASSLGPSGVTDTQYF.

V is TRBV7-9 and J is TRBJ2-1, with 10 nucleotides matching TRBD2. This CDR3 region has 16 residues. Germline V gene data show CDR1 as SEHNR and CDR2 as FQNEAQ (reference sequence). J was trimmed by 7 bases and V by 2 bases; bases with no gene match: 8. The CDR3, as DNA: TGTGCCAGCAGCTTAAGAGCGGGGGGGCCGGTGAATGAGCAGTTCTTC. Protein sequence: CASSLRAGGPVNEQFF.

V usage is TRBV11-1 and J usage is TRBJ1-1; D remains unclear. This CDR3 has 14 amino acids. The germline V gene has CDR1 SGHAT and CDR2 FQDESV (reference sequence). V lost 1 base and J 4 bases, leaving 10 bases between the germline ends. The CDR3 DNA reads TGTGCCAGCAGCTTAGAGGTCGGCGGCACTGAAGCTTTCTTT. This codes for CASSLEVGGTEAFF.

CDR3 residues: CASRPGLYSNQPQHF. CDR3 DNA sequence: TGTGCCAGCAGGCCGGGACTTTATAGCAATCAGCCCCAGCATTTT. The chain couples TRBV6-5 to TRBJ1-5; a weak D match, TRBD1 (5 bases). The germline V gene has CDR1 MNHEY and CDR2 SVGAGI. V was cut by 6 bases and J by 0 bases, with 12 bases left in between. This CDR3 has 15 residues.

The chain combines TRBV1 with TRBJ2-1; the table names TRBD2, a call not compared with the DNA. TRBV1 is labeled a pseudogene. The CDR3 length is 15 residues. The CDR3: CTSSTPYSGGREQFF. The DNA of the CDR3 is TGCACCAGCAGCACCCCCTATAGCGGGGGTCGTGAGCAGTTCTTC.

The chain is built from TRBV19 and TRBJ2-2, with a tentative D call TRBD1 (6 bases). CDR1 and CDR2 (germline): LNHDA, SQIVND (reference sequence). CDR3 size: 18 residues. V lost 2 bases and J lost 6, with 22 bases in between. The CDR3 coding sequence is TGTGCCAGTAGTATACGGACTGTAGGGGGTTTGGTCCCCGGGGAGCTGTTTTTT. Protein product: CASSIRTVGGLVPGELFF.

The chain links TRBV14 to TRBJ2-6; D remains ambiguous. There are 15 residues in the CDR3. Trimming left V 4 bases short and J 2 bases short, with 9 bases between. Germline CDR1 is SGHDN and CDR2 is FVKESK. The CDR3 protein is CASSPRSPGANVLTF. DNA of the CDR3: TGTGCCAGCAGCCCTAGGAGTCCTGGGGCCAACGTCCTGACTTTC.

This chain uses TRBV7-9 with TRBJ2-1, with TRBD1 identical over 9 bases. The CDR3 extends over 15 amino acids. Germline V CDR1 and CDR2: SEHNR, FQNEAQ (reference sequence). V lost 3 bases to trimming and J lost 8 bases; unmatched junction nucleotides: 8. The CDR3: CASSFGQGITDEQFF. The CDR3, as DNA: TGTGCCAGCAGCTTCGGACAGGGGATCACCGATGAGCAGTTCTTC.

The chain employs TRBV19 and TRBJ2-1, with 9 bases fitting TRBD1. From germline, CDR1 is LNHDA and CDR2 SQIVND (reference sequence). The CDR3 has 13 amino acids. With V trimmed by 9 bases and J by 4 bases, 4 bases remained unmatched. The chain's CDR3 is CASAGQGYNEQFF. The CDR3 DNA reads as TGTGCCAGCGCGGGACAGGGTTACAATGAGCAGTTCTTC. The whole variable domain, filled in from reference TRBV19 and TRBJ2-1, reads DGGITQSPKYLFRKEGQNVTLSCEQNLNHDAMYWYRQDPGQGLRLIYYSQIVNDFQKGDIAEGYSVSREKKESFPLTVTSAQKNPTAFYLCASAGQGYNEQFFGPGTRLTVL.

The chain is built from TRBV5-4 and TRBJ1-1, with D uncertain. Germline CDR1 SGHNT, CDR2 YYREEE (reference sequence). Trimming removed 0 bases at V and 7 bases at J, with 13 bases between. This CDR3 spans 14 amino acids. In DNA form, the CDR3 reads TGTGCCAGCAGCTTGGCCGACAATACCTATGAAGCTTTCTTT. Amino acid sequence: CASSLADNTYEAFF. Full variable domain (outside the CDR3, taken from reference TRBV5-4 and TRBJ1-1): ETGVTQSPTHLIKTRGQQVTLRCSSQSGHNTVSWYQQALGQGPQFIFQYYREEENGRGNFPPRFSGLQFPNYSSELNVNALELDDSALYLCASSLADNTYEAFFGQGTRLTVV.

The chain has TRBV2 and TRBJ2-1; a weak D match, TRBD2 (5 bases). From germline, CDR1 is SNHLY and CDR2 FYNNEI. The V end lost 1 base, the J end lost 4 bases, and 11 bases lay between the germline ends. This CDR3 is 15 amino acids long. Written as DNA, the CDR3 is TGTGCCAGCAGTGAAGACGGAGGTGGGTACAATGAGCAGTTCTTC. Translation: CASSEDGGGYNEQFF.

The rearrangement uses TRBV7-9 and TRBJ2-1; TRBD2 is a possible D gene (6 bases). The CDR3 sequence is 12 residues long. The V gene's germline CDR1 is SEHNR and CDR2 FQNEAQ (reference sequence). V was trimmed by 3 bases and J by 7 bases, leaving 7 bases between them. CDR3 protein: CASSLEGNEQFF. Written as DNA, the CDR3 is TGTGCCAGCAGCTTGGAGGGTAATGAGCAGTTCTTC.

This clone has just a few counts. V usage is TRBV4-1 and J usage is TRBJ1-1; possibly TRBD1 for D (6 bases). The CDR3 covers 15 residues. From germline, CDR1 is MGHRA and CDR2 YSYEKL. V dropped 3 bases and J dropped 3 bases, with 14 bases sitting between them. CDR3 sequence: CASSHGQFQDTEAFF. The CDR3 DNA reads TGCGCCAGCAGCCACGGACAGTTCCAGGACACTGAAGCTTTCTTT.

The rearrangement uses TRBV28 and TRBJ2-7; no firm D call. The CDR3 runs 13 residues. With 1 base removed from V and 7 bases from J, the gap between germline ends came to 11 bases. CDR1 and CDR2 from the germline V gene are MDHEN and SYDVKM. Here the CDR3 reads CASSLFGSEEQYF. DNA for the CDR3: TGTGCCAGCAGTTTATTCGGGTCCGAGGAGCAGTACTTC.

This clone was found once. The chain couples TRBV11-3 to TRBJ2-3, with D perhaps matching TRBD1 (6 bases). The germline CDR1 and CDR2 sequences are SGHNT and YENEEA. V was pared by 5 bases and J by 0 bases, with 15 bases between. The CDR3 is 16 amino acids. The CDR3: CASSTTGTTSTDTQYF. The CDR3 nucleotides are TGTGCCAGCAGCACTACCGGGACAACTAGCACAGATACGCAGTATTTT.

The chain couples TRBV6-2 or TRBV6-3 to TRBJ2-1, with TRBD2 matching over 9 bases. Germline loops: CDR1 MNHEY, CDR2 SVGEGT. The trim removed 1 base at V and 8 bases at J, leaving 6 bases unmatched. This CDR3 has 15 amino acids. In DNA form, the CDR3 reads TGTGCCAGCAGTTACTTGGGCGCGGGAGGGGATGAGCAGTTCTTC. Translated, it gives CASSYLGAGGDEQFF.

The V call is TRBV11-2, the J call TRBJ2-1; D possibly corresponds to TRBD2 (5 bases). This CDR3 has 15 amino acids. From germline, CDR1 is SGHAT and CDR2 FQNNGV. V shed 3 bases and J shed 8 bases, with 17 bases lying between them. Written as DNA, the CDR3 is TGTGCCAGCAGCTTGGACTTGGGCCTCACCGATGAGCAGTTCTTC. It yields the protein CASSLDLGLTDEQFF. Drawing the rest from reference TRBV11-2 and TRBJ2-1, the complete variable domain is EAGVAQSPRYKIIEKRQSVAFWCNPISGHATLYWYQQILGQGPKLLIQFQNNGVVDDSQLPKDRFSAERLKGVDSTLKIQPAKLEDSAVYLCASSLDLGLTDEQFFGPGTRLTVL.